The 30 T cell receptor beta chains below all came from one sample that was sequenced in a study of cytomegalovirus exposure and HLA in healthy donors. This PCR relied on a set of 60 Vbeta primers and 13 Jbeta primers. Using immunoSEQ multiplex PCR, the repertoire was profiled, and TCRdb retains in-frame clones only, with some absent. This table has around 95,000 clones, about 74% appearing once. The sample consisted of PBMCs. The source of these receptors is a male donor in good health and CMV-seronegative.

The chain joins TRBV29-1 to TRBJ1-2, with D possibly matching TRBD1 (5 bases). V dropped 1 base and J dropped 7 bases, with 13 bases sitting between them. The V gene's germline CDR1 is SQVTM and CDR2 ANQGSEA. The CDR3 sequence is 13 residues long. CDR3 amino acids: CSVEALDSCGYTF. The CDR3 DNA reads TGCAGCGTTGAAGCCCTTGACAGCTGTGGCTACACCTTC.

The chain combines TRBV7-8 with TRBJ2-7; 10 bases align to TRBD2. Germline CDR1 and CDR2: SGHVS and FQNEAQ. The junction had 7 bases not matched to a gene; V was cut back by 1 base and J by 1 base. The CDR3 totals 17 residues. Here the CDR3 DNA reads TGTGCCAGCAGCTTAGTAAAGCCTAGCGGGGGATCCTACGAGCAGTACTTC. This sequence encodes CASSLVKPSGGSYEQYF.

The chain carries TRBV6-1 and TRBJ2-2; D not resolved. The V and J ends lost 2 bases and 2 bases respectively, with 12 bases between them. The CDR3 length is 16 residues. Germline V gene lookup returns CDR1 MNHNS and CDR2 SASEGT. The CDR3 loop is CASSEPTIFNTGELFF. The CDR3 DNA is TGTGCCAGCAGTGAACCGACAATCTTTAACACCGGGGAGCTGTTTTTT.

The gene calls are TRBV28 and TRBJ1-5; the match to TRBD1 covers 8 bases. This CDR3 comprises 16 residues. Germline V lookup: CDR1 MDHEN, CDR2 SYDVKM. Trimming removed 3 bases from V and 3 bases from J; junction bases left unmatched: 7. In DNA form, the CDR3 reads TGTGCCAGCAGTTTTTTGACAGGGGTGAACAATCAGCCCCAGCATTTT. Translating it yields CASSFLTGVNNQPQHF.

V is TRBV12-5 and J is TRBJ1-5, with D possibly being TRBD1 (5 bases). The CDR3 is 17 amino acids. Germline values: CDR1 LGHNT, CDR2 FRNRAP. V lost 7 bases and J lost 0, with 19 bases in between. The CDR3 reads CASVVSGRGYSNQPQHF. CDR3 nucleotide sequence: TGTGCTAGTGTGGTGAGTGGTCGGGGGTATAGCAATCAGCCCCAGCATTTT. Filled out from reference TRBV12-5 and TRBJ1-5, the complete variable domain reads DARVTQTPRHKVTEMGQEVTMRCQPILGHNTVFWYRQTMMQGLELLAYFRNRAPLDDSGMPKDRFSAEMPDATLATLKIQPSEPRDSAVYFCASVVSGRGYSNQPQHFGDGTRLSIL.

V usage is TRBV9 and J usage is TRBJ1-2; no reliable D call. Between the trimmed V and J ends, which lost 0 bases and 8 bases, there was a span of 11 bases. This CDR3 contains 13 residues. Per germline, CDR1 SGDLS and CDR2 YYNGEE. The CDR3 DNA is TGTGCCAGCAGCGTAGGTCAGTTGGTGGGCTACACCTTC. Translating it yields CASSVGQLVGYTF.

The chain carries TRBV7-2 and TRBJ2-5; 10 nucleotides line up with TRBD2. CDR3 size: 15 residues. The trim removed 5 bases at V and 5 bases at J, leaving 8 bases unmatched. Germline CDR1 reads SGHTA; CDR2 reads FQGNSA. Here the CDR3 DNA reads TGTGCCAGCAGCCCCGATAGCGGGGGGCCGGAGACCCAGTACTTC. Its protein product is CASSPDSGGPETQYF.

This sequence joins TRBV7-9 and TRBJ1-4; 8 bases fit TRBD1. After removal of 5 bases from V and 7 bases from J, the junction contained 12 bases not matched to a gene. The germline V gene encodes CDR1 SEHNR and CDR2 FQNEAQ (reference sequence). The CDR3 length is 16 residues. CDR3 amino acids: CASSPVVGGTGEKLFF. As DNA, the CDR3 is TGTGCCAGCAGCCCCGTAGTGGGGGGGACAGGTGAAAAACTGTTTTTT.

The sample holds a few counts of this clone. The chain couples TRBV6-5 to TRBJ2-3; 8 positions match TRBD2. Germline V CDR1 and CDR2: MNHEY, SVGAGI. This CDR3 comprises 15 residues. V was pared by 7 bases and J by 0 bases, with 6 bases of the junction left unmatched. As DNA, the CDR3 is TGTGCCAGCACCCTAGCGGGTTCTAGCACAGATACGCAGTATTTT. It specifies CASTLAGSSTDTQYF.

V and J are TRBV28 and TRBJ1-4, with D uncertain. The CDR3 spans 14 residues. The V end was cut by 2 bases, the J end by 2 bases, with 6 bases between. CDR1 MDHEN and CDR2 SYDVKM come from the germline V gene. Here the CDR3 DNA reads TGTGCCAGCAGTTTAGCGGGGACTAATGAAAAACTGTTTTTT. Translated: CASSLAGTNEKLFF.

The chain recombines TRBV13 with TRBJ2-3, with a tentative D call TRBD1 (5 bases). Between the trimmed V and J ends, which lost 9 bases and 4 bases, there was a span of 11 bases. Germline V gene lookup returns CDR1 PRHDT and CDR2 FYEKMQ (reference sequence). CDR3 length: 12 amino acids. CDR3 sequence (DNA): TGTGCCAGTGGGGCCAGTTCAGATACGCAGTATTTT. It codes for CASGASSDTQYF. The whole variable domain, filled in from reference TRBV13 and TRBJ2-3, reads AAGVIQSPRHLIKEKRETATLKCYPIPRHDTVYWYQQGPGQDPQFLISFYEKMQSDKGSIPDRFSAQQFSDYHSELNMSSLELGDSALYFCASGASSDTQYFGPGTRLTVL.

The V gene is TRBV15, the J gene TRBJ2-1, with D possibly TRBD2 on 6 matching bases. The CDR3 has 16 amino acids. The V end lost 0 bases, the J end lost 2 bases, and 11 bases lay between the germline ends. Germline assignment: CDR1 LNHNV and CDR2 YYDKDF (reference sequence). The CDR3 bases are TGTGCCACCAGCAGAGACCGGGACTCGCCCTACAATGAGCAGTTCTTC. It encodes CATSRDRDSPYNEQFF.

This clone turned up a few times. The chain links TRBV19 to TRBJ2-7; 11 bases match TRBD1. Germline loops: CDR1 LNHDA, CDR2 SQIVND (reference sequence). Trimming removed 7 bases from V and 0 bases from J; junction bases left unmatched: 8. The length of the CDR3 is 16 residues. CDR3 nucleotide sequence: TGTGCCAGTACTCCATCGGGACAGGGGGGCTCCTACGAGCAGTACTTC. As protein: CASTPSGQGGSYEQYF.

To note about this clone: The junction does not match germline at one end; this may be a read error. The gene calls are TRBV27 and TRBJ1-1; 9 bases match TRBD1. The CDR3 consists of 14 residues. The V gene's germline CDR1 is MNHEY and CDR2 SMNVEV (reference sequence). CDR3 bases: TGTGCCAGCAGAACTGGACAGGGGAACGCTGAAGCTTTCTTT. This codes for CASRTGQGNAEAFF.

The chain couples TRBV5-6 to TRBJ2-1, with no clear D. The ends were cut back, 4 bases at V and 2 bases at J, with 4 bases in the middle. The CDR3 loop spans 12 amino acids. Germline V CDR1 and CDR2: SGHDT, YYEEEE. The CDR3 here is CASSLAYNEQFF. CDR3 nucleotides: TGTGCCAGCAGCCTTGCCTACAATGAGCAGTTCTTC.

This chain links TRBV29-1 with TRBJ1-1; D remains unclear. The V and J ends lost 8 bases and 4 bases respectively, with 17 bases between them. From germline, CDR1 is SQVTM and CDR2 ANQGSEA. The CDR3 loop spans 13 amino acids. CDR3 protein: CSTLLREGTEAFF. CDR3 DNA: TGCAGCACCTTACTAAGAGAGGGCACTGAAGCTTTCTTT. The whole variable domain, remainder taken from reference TRBV29-1 and TRBJ1-1, is SAVISQKPSRDICQRGTSLTIQCQVDSQVTMMFWYRQQPGQSLTLIATANQGSEATYESGFVIDKFPISRPNLTFSTLTVSNMSPEDSSIYLCSTLLREGTEAFFGQGTRLTVV.

This clone has a handful of counts. The chain carries TRBV5-6 and TRBJ1-2; possible D gene TRBD1, 5 bases. V lost 5 bases to trimming and J lost 4 bases, with 18 bases between them. Germline V gene sequence: CDR1 SGHDT, CDR2 YYEEEE. The CDR3 has 15 amino acids. This CDR3 reads CASSSRATETYGYTF. CDR3 in DNA: TGTGCCAGCAGTTCTCGGGCGACAGAGACCTATGGCTACACCTTC.

This rearrangement joins TRBV7-2 to TRBJ1-1, with 7 bases fitting TRBD1. V shed 2 bases and J 3 bases; nucleotides not matched to a gene: 12. The CDR3 has 17 residues. Germline V lookup: CDR1 SGHTA, CDR2 FQGNSA. The CDR3 reads CASSLRLTGEWDTEAFF. The DNA of the CDR3 is TGTGCCAGCAGCTTAAGGCTCACAGGGGAGTGGGACACTGAAGCTTTCTTT.

On this clone itself: Other DNA variants within this sample encode the same CDR3. The chain uses TRBV28 and TRBJ2-7; 14 bases are a match to TRBD2. Germline V gives CDR1 MDHEN, CDR2 SYDVKM. V was pared by 3 bases and J by 4 bases, with 2 bases of the junction left unmatched. There are 15 residues in the CDR3. The CDR3 region has the DNA TGTGCCAGCAGTTTGGGGACTAGCGGGAGATACGAGCAGTACTTC. This sequence encodes CASSLGTSGRYEQYF.

Note on this clone: The junction shows a germline mismatch at one end, possibly a read error. This chain connects TRBV29-1 to TRBJ1-2; TRBD1 aligns across 7 bases. Germline CDR1 reads SQVTM; CDR2 reads ANQGSEA. This CDR3 contains 13 residues. CDR3 in amino acids: CSVEGTAGYGYTF. In DNA form, the CDR3 reads TGCAGCGTCGAAGGGACAGCAGGCTATGGCTACACCTTC.

The J gene is TRBJ2-7, the V gene TRBV13; 14 nucleotides match TRBD2. The germline CDR1 and CDR2 sequences are PRHDT and FYEKMQ (reference sequence). The length of the CDR3 is 15 residues. J was trimmed by 6 bases and V by 4 bases; bases with no gene match: 5. CDR3 region: CASSYETSGRVEQYF. The CDR3 region has the DNA TGTGCCAGCAGCTACGAGACTAGCGGGAGGGTCGAGCAGTACTTC.

DNA of the CDR3: TGTGCCAGCAGACCAGGGGCGGTGGAGACCCAGTACTTC. Its protein is CASRPGAVETQYF. The rearrangement joins TRBV28 to TRBJ2-5; TRBD1 is a possible D gene (6 bases). This CDR3 has 13 residues. CDR1 and CDR2 from the germline V gene are MDHEN and SYDVKM. V lost 6 bases and J 5 bases, leaving 13 bases between the germline ends.

This sequence joins TRBV27 and TRBJ1-2, with 8 bases lining up with TRBD1. Germline CDR1 reads MNHEY; CDR2 reads SMNVEV (reference sequence). Germline trimming cut 4 bases from V and 7 bases from J; bases unmatched to any gene: 11. CDR3 length: 15 residues. CDR3 region: CASSSRQGRERGYTF. CDR3 coding DNA: TGTGCCAGCAGTTCCCGACAGGGGAGGGAACGTGGCTACACCTTC.

This clone was counted a few times. The gene calls are TRBV30 and TRBJ1-5; D is ambiguous. The CDR3 has 13 amino acids. Trimming cost V 0 bases and J 6 bases, with 9 bases left between them. Germline V CDR1 and CDR2: GTSNPN, SVGIG (reference sequence). The CDR3 DNA reads TGTGCCTGGAGTGTAGACATTACTCAGCCCCAGCATTTT. It specifies CAWSVDITQPQHF. The whole variable domain, remainder taken from reference TRBV30 and TRBJ1-5, is SQTIHQWPATLVQPVGSPLSLECTVEGTSNPNLYWYRQAAGRGLQLLFYSVGIGQISSEVPQNLSASRPQDRQFILSSKKLLLSDSGFYLCAWSVDITQPQHFGDGTRLSIL.

The chain couples TRBV6-1 to TRBJ2-3; 8 positions match TRBD1. Germline-derived CDR1 and CDR2 are MNHNS and SASEGT. V was pared by 4 bases and J by 6 bases, with 9 bases of the junction left unmatched. The CDR3 loop spans 15 amino acids. The CDR3, as DNA: TGTGCCAGCAGTGGATCGACAGGGGTGGTGGATACGCAGTATTTT. Translation gives CASSGSTGVVDTQYF.

The V and J genes are TRBV29-1 and TRBJ2-1; tentative D call: TRBD2 (5 bases). The CDR3 is 12 amino acids. CDR1 SQVTM and CDR2 ANQGSEA come from the germline V gene. Deletions cut 6 bases from V and 4 bases from J, with 10 bases between. CDR3 coding DNA: TGCAGCGTGTGGGGAGCTTACAATGAGCAGTTCTTC. It yields the protein CSVWGAYNEQFF.

The chain carries TRBV10-3 and TRBJ2-5, with TRBD2 identical over 10 bases. Germline values: CDR1 ENHRY, CDR2 SYGVKD. Trimming took 5 bases from V and 2 from J; bases not matched to a gene: 5. CDR3 length equals 15 residues. CDR3 residues: CAISTGLAVQETQYF. CDR3 DNA: TGTGCCATCAGTACTGGACTAGCGGTTCAAGAGACCCAGTACTTC.

A single count supports this clone. This sequence joins TRBV25-1 and TRBJ2-7; D remains unclear. The CDR3 runs to 14 residues. The germline V gene encodes CDR1 MGHDK and CDR2 SYGVNS. V lost 3 bases and J lost 2, with 11 bases in between. Here the CDR3 DNA reads TGTGCCAGCAGTGACCGGGTCCTAACCTACGAGCAGTACTTC. Protein: CASSDRVLTYEQYF.

V is TRBV28 and J is TRBJ2-7; 8 bases map to TRBD2. V dropped 6 bases and J dropped 6; count of bases not matched to a gene: 7. Germline-derived CDR1 and CDR2 are MDHEN and SYDVKM. The CDR3 extends over 13 amino acids. The CDR3 loop reads CASRSGGLGEQYF. The CDR3 region has the DNA TGTGCCAGCAGGTCCGGGGGACTAGGCGAGCAGTACTTC.

V is TRBV9 and J is TRBJ2-2; the D gene is possibly TRBD1 (5 bases). This CDR3 has 15 amino acids. Germline CDR1 SGDLS, CDR2 YYNGEE. The V and J ends lost 0 bases and 4 bases respectively, with 10 bases between them. CDR3 protein: CASSVEGRGTGELFF. The CDR3 region has the DNA TGTGCCAGCAGCGTAGAGGGGCGCGGCACCGGGGAGCTGTTTTTT.